This TCR beta chain was obtained from a study of vaccination and CD4 T cells after COVID-19. Study background: Post-vaccine sample collection happened at a median of about ten weeks after dose two, ranging 14 to 241. The cells were exposed to overlapping spike peptides originating from SARS-CoV-2, HCoV-NL63, HCoV-OC43 and HCoV-229E for stimulation.

This clonotype has a handful of counts. The antigen is unknown. Stated treatment: approximately 10-day PBMC culture with coronavirus spike peptide pools or control peptides (ViraFEST assay). The V end was cut by 3 bases, the J end by 8 bases, with 10 bases between. CDR1 and CDR2 from the germline V gene are SGHTA and FQGNSA. CDR3 length: 12 amino acids. CD4+ T cells that had been cultured provided DNA sequenced with the Oncomine TCR Beta short-read assay. The genomic DNA was obtained from cultured CD4+ T cells by extraction with the QIAamp micro DNA kit. TCRdb passed the PCR reads through MiXCR, listing each CDR3 protein once. The data hold several thousand distinct CDR3 sequences, with roughly 60% observed a single time.

The chain uses TRBV7-2 and TRBJ1-2; D is possibly TRBD1 (5 bases). Sequenced input: CD4+ T cells from blood, cultured in vitro. This clonotype was obtained from a human donor who had recovered from COVID-19. CDR3: CASSFGGGGYTF. For the CDR3, the DNA is TGTGCCAGCAGCTTCGGGGGAGGGGGCTACACCTTC.